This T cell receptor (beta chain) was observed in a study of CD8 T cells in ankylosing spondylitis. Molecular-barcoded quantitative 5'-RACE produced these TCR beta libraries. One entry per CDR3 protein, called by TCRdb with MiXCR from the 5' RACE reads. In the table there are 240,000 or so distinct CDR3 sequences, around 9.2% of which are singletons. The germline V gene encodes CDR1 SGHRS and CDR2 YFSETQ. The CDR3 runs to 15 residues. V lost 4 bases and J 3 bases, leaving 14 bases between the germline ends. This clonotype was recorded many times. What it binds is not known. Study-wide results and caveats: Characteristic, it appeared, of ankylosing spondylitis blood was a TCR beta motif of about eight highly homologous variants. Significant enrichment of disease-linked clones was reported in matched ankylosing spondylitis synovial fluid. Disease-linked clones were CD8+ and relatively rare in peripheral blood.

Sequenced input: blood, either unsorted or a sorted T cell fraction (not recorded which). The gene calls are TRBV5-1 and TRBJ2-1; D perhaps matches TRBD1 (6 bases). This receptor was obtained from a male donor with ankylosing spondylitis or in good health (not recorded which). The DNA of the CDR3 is TGCGCCAGCAGCCTTCGACAGGTGGACTACAATGAGCAGTTCTTC. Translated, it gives CASSLRQVDYNEQFF.